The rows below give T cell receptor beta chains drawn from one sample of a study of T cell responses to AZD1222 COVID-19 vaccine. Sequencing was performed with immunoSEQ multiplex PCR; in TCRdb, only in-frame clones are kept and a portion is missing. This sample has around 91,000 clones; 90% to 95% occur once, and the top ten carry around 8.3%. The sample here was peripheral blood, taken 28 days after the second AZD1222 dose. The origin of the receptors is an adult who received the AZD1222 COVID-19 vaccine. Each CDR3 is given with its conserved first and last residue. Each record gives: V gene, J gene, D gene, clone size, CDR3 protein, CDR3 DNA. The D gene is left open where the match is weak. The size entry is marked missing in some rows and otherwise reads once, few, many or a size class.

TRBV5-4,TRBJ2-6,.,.,CASSLEPGAGANVLTF,TGTGCCAGCAGCTTGGAACCAGGGGCTGGGGCCAACGTCCTGACTTTC
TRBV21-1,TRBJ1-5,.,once,CASSDAGPPRQPQHF,TGTGCCAGCAGCGACGCCGGGCCACCACGCCAGCCCCAGCATTTT
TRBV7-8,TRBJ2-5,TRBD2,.,CARRLWGLAGGGGETQYF,TGCGCCCGCCGCCTTTGGGGGCTCGCGGGGGGGGGAGGAGAGACCCAGTACTTC
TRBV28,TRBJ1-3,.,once,CASRPHGAVGGNTIYF,TGTGCCAGCAGGCCCCATGGGGCCGTGGGAGGAAACACCATATATTTT
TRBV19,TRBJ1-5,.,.,CASNVPGQGVNQPQHF,TGTGCCAGTAACGTCCCTGGGCAGGGCGTAAATCAGCCCCAGCATTTT
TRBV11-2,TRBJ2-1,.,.,CASSLAGANEQFF,TGTGCCAGCAGCTTAGCGGGAGCTAACGAGCAGTTCTTC
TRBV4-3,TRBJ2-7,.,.,CASSRDQTYEQYF,TGCGCCAGCAGCCGGGACCAGACCTACGAGCAGTACTTC
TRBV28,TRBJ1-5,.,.,CASSLAIGGVQPQHF,TGTGCCAGCAGTCTAGCAATTGGGGGTGTGCAGCCCCAGCATTTT
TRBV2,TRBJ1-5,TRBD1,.,CASSVAGGLPNQPQHF,TGTGCCAGCAGTGTTGCAGGGGGCTTGCCTAATCAGCCCCAGCATTTT
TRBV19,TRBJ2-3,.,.,CASSTSLPLSTDTQYF,TGTGCCAGTAGTACCTCCCTCCCGCTTAGCACAGATACGCAGTATTTT
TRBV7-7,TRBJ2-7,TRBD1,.,CASSLGPDRGTYEQYF,TGTGCCAGCAGCTTAGGACCGGACAGGGGAACCTACGAGCAGTACTTC
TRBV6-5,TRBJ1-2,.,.,CASSYLRDGGRGYTF,TGTGCCAGCAGTTACCTCCGGGACGGGGGTCGGGGCTACACCTTC
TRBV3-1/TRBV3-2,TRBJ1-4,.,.,CASSQLDSGRGKLFF,TGTGCCAGCAGCCAATTGGACAGCGGCCGGGGAAAACTGTTTTTT
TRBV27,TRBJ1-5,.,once,CASRLTGHQPQHF,TGTGCCAGCAGGCTGACAGGACATCAGCCCCAGCATTTT
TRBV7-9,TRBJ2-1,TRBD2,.,CASSAPGGSSYNEQFF,TGTGCCAGCAGCGCCCCGGGGGGAAGCTCCTACAATGAGCAGTTCTTC
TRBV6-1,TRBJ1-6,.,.,CASSEVRGRVKGNSPLHF,TGTGCCAGCAGTGAAGTCCGGGGCAGGGTAAAAGGGAATTCACCCCTCCACTTT
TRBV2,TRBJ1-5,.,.,CASSQGQTGNQPQHF,TGTGCCAGCAGTCAAGGACAGACCGGCAATCAGCCCCAGCATTTT
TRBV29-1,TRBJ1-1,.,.,CSADKGGGDTEAFF,TGCAGCGCCGATAAGGGCGGGGGGGACACTGAAGCTTTCTTT
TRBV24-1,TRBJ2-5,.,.,CATKSRKDGRVSSLETQYF,TGTGCCACCAAGAGTAGGAAGGACGGTCGCGTGTCCAGCCTAGAGACCCAGTACTTC
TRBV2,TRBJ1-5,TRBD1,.,CASSHRDRGDQPQHF,TGTGCCAGCAGTCACCGGGACAGGGGTGATCAGCCCCAGCATTTT
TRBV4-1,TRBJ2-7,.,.,CASSQASVGNYEQYF,TGCGCCAGCAGCCAAGCTTCAGTAGGGAACTACGAGCAGTACTTC
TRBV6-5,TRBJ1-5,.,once,CASSYNQPQHF,TGTGCCAGCAGTTACAATCAGCCCCAGCATTTT
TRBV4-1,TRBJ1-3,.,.,CASSPTGLSGNTIYF,TGCGCCAGCAGCCCCACAGGACTCTCTGGAAACACCATATATTTT
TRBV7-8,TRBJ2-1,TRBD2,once,CASSLAWGSGASSYNEQFF,TGTGCCAGCAGCTTAGCGTGGGGTAGCGGGGCGAGCTCCTACAATGAGCAGTTCTTC
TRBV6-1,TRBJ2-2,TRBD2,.,CASSDGGSGAGELFF,TGTGCCAGCAGTGACGGGGGGAGTGGCGCCGGGGAGCTGTTTTTT
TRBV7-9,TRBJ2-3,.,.,CASSSPWTGGDTQYF,TGTGCCAGCAGTTCTCCATGGACAGGAGGGGATACGCAGTATTTT
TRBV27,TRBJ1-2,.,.,CASIYLSSGLGGYTF,TGTGCCAGCATCTATCTCTCGAGCGGGTTGGGGGGCTACACCTTC
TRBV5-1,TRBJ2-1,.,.,CASSKNRVTYNEQFF,TGCGCCAGCAGCAAGAACAGGGTAACCTACAATGAGCAGTTCTTC
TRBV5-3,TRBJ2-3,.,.,CARSPDSTVTDTQYF,TGTGCCAGAAGCCCTGACAGTACAGTCACAGATACGCAGTATTTT
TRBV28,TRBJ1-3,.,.,CASSLRGNSGNTIYF,TGTGCCAGCAGTTTACGGGGCAACTCTGGAAACACCATATATTTT
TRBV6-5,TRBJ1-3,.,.,CASTDTEKGGNTIYF,TGTGCCAGCACCGACACCGAAAAAGGTGGAAACACCATATATTTT
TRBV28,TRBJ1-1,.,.,CASSLTQTGLAFF,TGTGCCAGCAGTCTCACCCAAACGGGCTTAGCTTTCTTT
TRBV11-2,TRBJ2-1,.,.,CASSKNRDPAYNEQFF,TGTGCCAGCAGCAAGAACCGGGACCCCGCCTACAATGAGCAGTTCTTC
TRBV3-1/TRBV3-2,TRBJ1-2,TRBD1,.,CASSQEKAGGGYTF,TGTGCCAGCAGCCAAGAGAAGGCAGGGGGCGGCTACACCTTC
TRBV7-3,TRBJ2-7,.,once,CASSLTVTTGNQYF,TGTGCCAGCAGCTTAACGGTTACCACAGGGAATCAGTACTTC
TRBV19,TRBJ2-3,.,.,CASRLGGGPDTQYF,TGTGCCAGTAGGTTGGGGGGAGGCCCAGATACGCAGTATTTT
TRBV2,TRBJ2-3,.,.,CASSDMSGWVNKGADTQYF,TGTGCCAGCAGTGATATGTCTGGTTGGGTCAACAAGGGGGCAGATACGCAGTATTTT
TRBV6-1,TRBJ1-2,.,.,CASSETRRINYGYTF,TGTGCCAGCAGTGAAACCAGAAGGATAAACTATGGCTACACCTTC
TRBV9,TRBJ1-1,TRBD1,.,CASSTTGQSNTEAFF,TGTGCCAGCAGCACAACGGGACAGTCGAACACTGAAGCTTTCTTT
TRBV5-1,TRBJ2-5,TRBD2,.,CASSIEGLAEETQYF,TGCGCCAGCAGCATAGAGGGACTAGCGGAAGAGACCCAGTACTTC
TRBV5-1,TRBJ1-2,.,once,CASSLAGSDYTF,TGCGCCAGCAGCTTGGCAGGCAGTGACTACACCTTC
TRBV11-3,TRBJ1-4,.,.,CASDKGGHATNEKLFF,TGTGCCAGCGATAAGGGGGGACATGCAACTAATGAAAAACTGTTTTTT
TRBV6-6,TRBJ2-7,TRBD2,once,CASGIGTSGAYEQYF,TGTGCCAGCGGAATTGGGACTAGCGGAGCCTACGAGCAGTACTTC
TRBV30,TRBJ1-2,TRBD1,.,CAWSVRQGEGYTF,TGTGCCTGGAGTGTTCGACAGGGTGAGGGCTACACCTTC
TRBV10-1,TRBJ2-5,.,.,CASSESGKTQYF,TGCGCCAGCAGTGAAAGCGGAAAGACCCAGTACTTC
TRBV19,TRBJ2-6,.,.,CASRDVASGANVLTF,TGTGCCAGTAGGGACGTAGCCTCTGGGGCCAACGTCCTGACTTTC
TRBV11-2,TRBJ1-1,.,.,CASSPAGYTEAFF,TGTGCCAGCAGCCCGGCGGGGTACACTGAAGCTTTCTTT
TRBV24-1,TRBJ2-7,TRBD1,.,CATSDPRDRNPYEQYF,TGTGCCACCAGTGACCCCCGGGACAGGAACCCCTACGAGCAGTACTTC
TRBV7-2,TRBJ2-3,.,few,CASQHDEGPDTQYF,TGTGCCAGCCAGCACGACGAGGGACCAGATACGCAGTATTTT
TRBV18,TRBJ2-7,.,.,CASSPSTGQQDYEQYF,TGTGCCAGCTCACCATCCACAGGGCAGCAGGACTACGAGCAGTACTTC
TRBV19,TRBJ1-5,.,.,CASSGGLNQPQHF,TGTGCCAGTTCCGGTGGATTGAATCAGCCCCAGCATTTT